Reported below is one T cell receptor (beta chain). CDR1 and CDR2 (germline): LGHNA, YSLEER. The CDR3 sequence is 14 residues long. J was trimmed by 4 bases and V by 4 bases; bases with no gene match: 3. The data are from a study of control samples from healthy donors and cancer patients. Method: immunoSEQ multiplex PCR; TCRdb's copy keeps in-frame clones and lacks some. This sample carries fewer than 120,000 clones, roughly 90% of them seen once, and the ten largest clones take approximately 3.7%. Material: PBMCs. This clonotype originated in a woman aged 55-69 years with lung cancer. The chain is built from TRBV4-3 and TRBJ1-3; 8 bases match TRBD1. This chain's CDR3 is CASSPTGDGNTIYF. The DNA for the CDR3 is TGCGCCAGCAGCCCGACAGGGGACGGAAACACCATATATTTT.